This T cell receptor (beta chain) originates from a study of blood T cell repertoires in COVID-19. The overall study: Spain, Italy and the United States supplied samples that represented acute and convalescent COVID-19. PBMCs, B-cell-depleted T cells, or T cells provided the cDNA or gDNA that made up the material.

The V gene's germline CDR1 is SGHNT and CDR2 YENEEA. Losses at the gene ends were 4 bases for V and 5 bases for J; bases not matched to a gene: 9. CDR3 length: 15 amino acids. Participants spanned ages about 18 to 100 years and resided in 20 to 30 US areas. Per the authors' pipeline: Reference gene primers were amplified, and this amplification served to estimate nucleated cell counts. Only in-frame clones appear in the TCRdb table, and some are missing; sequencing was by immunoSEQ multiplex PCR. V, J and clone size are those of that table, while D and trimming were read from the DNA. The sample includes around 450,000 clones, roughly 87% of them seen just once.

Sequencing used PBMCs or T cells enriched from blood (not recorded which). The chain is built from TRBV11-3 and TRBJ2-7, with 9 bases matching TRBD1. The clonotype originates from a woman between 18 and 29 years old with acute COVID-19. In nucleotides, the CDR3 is TGTGCCAGCAGCTCTGCCTGGGACAGGGCGGACGAGCAGTACTTC. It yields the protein CASSSAWDRADEQYF.